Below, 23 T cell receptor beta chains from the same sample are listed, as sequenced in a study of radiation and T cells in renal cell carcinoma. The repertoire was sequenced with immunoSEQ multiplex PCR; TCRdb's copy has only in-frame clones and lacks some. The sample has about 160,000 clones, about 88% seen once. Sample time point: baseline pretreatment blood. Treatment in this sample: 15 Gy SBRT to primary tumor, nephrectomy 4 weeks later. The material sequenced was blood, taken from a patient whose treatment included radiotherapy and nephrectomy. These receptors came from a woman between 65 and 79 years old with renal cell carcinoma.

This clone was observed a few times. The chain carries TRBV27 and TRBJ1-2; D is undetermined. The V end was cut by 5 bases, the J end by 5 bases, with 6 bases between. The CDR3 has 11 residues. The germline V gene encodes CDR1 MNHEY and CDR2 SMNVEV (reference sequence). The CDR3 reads CASSQGYGYTF. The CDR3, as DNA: TGTGCCAGCAGTCAAGGGTATGGCTACACCTTC.

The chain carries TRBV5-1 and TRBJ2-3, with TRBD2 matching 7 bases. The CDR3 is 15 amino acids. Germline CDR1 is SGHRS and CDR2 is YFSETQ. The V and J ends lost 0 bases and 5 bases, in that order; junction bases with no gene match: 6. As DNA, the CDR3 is TGCGCCAGCAGCTTGGGGCGGGGGACGCGAGATACGCAGTATTTT. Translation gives CASSLGRGTRDTQYF.

The CDR3 region has the DNA TGTGCCAGCAGTGAATTATCAGGGGGCGGTTACGACACTGAAGCTTTCTTT. Amino acid sequence: CASSELSGGGYDTEAFF. The V call is TRBV6-1, the J call TRBJ1-1; 8 bases agree with TRBD1. V trimming: 2 bases; J trimming: 3 bases; junction bases outside the gene matches: 11. This CDR3 has 17 amino acids. Germline CDR1 reads MNHNS; CDR2 reads SASEGT.

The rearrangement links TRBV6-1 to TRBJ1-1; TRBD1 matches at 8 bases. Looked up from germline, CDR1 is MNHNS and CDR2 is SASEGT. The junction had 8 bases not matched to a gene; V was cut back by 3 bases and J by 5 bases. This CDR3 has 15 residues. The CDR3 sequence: CASSDPGGAGTEAFF. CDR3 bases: TGTGCCAGCAGTGACCCAGGGGGCGCAGGGACTGAAGCTTTCTTT.

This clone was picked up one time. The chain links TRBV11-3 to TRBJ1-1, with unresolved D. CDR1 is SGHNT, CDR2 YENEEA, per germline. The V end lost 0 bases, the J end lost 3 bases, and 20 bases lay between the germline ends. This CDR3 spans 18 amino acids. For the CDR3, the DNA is TGTGCCAGCAGCTTAGATCGAGCCTTTGGTGGGCGACACACTGAAGCTTTCTTT. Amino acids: CASSLDRAFGGRHTEAFF.

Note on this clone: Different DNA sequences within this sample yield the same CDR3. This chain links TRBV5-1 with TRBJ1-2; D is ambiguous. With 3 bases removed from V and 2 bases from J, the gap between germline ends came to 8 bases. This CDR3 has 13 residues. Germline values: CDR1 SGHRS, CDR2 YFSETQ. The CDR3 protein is CASSSTVNYGYTF. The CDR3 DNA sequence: TGCGCCAGCAGCTCTACAGTCAACTATGGCTACACCTTC.

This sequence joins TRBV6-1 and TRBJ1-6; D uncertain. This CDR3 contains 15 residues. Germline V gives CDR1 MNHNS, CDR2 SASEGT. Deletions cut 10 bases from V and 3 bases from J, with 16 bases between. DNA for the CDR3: TGTGCCACACTAAGAGCGGGCAGCTATAATTCACCCCTCCACTTT. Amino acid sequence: CATLRAGSYNSPLHF.

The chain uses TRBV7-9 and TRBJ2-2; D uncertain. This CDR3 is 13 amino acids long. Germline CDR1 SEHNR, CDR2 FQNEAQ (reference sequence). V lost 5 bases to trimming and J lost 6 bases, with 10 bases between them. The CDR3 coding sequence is TGTGCCAGCAGCGACCTAACAGCCGGGGAGCTGTTTTTT. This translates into CASSDLTAGELFF. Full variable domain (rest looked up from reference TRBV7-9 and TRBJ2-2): DTGVSQNPRHKITKRGQNVTFRCDPISEHNRLYWYRQTLGQGPEFLTYFQNEAQLEKSRLLSDRFSAERPKGSFSTLEIQRTEQGDSAMYLCASSDLTAGELFFGEGSRLTVL.

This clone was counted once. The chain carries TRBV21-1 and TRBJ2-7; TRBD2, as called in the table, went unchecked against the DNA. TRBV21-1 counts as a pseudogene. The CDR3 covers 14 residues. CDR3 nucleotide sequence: TGTGCCAGCAGCAAAGATCTAGCTGCCTACGAGCAGTACTTC. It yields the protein CASSKDLAAYEQYF.

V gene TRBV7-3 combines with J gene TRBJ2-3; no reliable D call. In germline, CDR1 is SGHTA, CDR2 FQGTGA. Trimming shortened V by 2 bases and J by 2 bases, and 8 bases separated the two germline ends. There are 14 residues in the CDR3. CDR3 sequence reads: CASSLRPFTDTQYF. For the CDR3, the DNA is TGTGCCAGCAGCTTACGGCCTTTCACAGATACGCAGTATTTT. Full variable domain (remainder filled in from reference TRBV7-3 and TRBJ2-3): GAGVSQTPSNKVTEKGKYVELRCDPISGHTALYWYRQSLGQGPEFLIYFQGTGAADDSGLPNDRFFAVRPEGSVSTLKIQRTERGDSAVYLCASSLRPFTDTQYFGPGTRLTVL.

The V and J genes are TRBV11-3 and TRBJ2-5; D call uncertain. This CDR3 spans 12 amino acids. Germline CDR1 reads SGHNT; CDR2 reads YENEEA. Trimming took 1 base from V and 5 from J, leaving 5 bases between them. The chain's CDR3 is CASSLGWETQYF. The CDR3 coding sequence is TGTGCCAGCAGCTTAGGATGGGAGACCCAGTACTTC.

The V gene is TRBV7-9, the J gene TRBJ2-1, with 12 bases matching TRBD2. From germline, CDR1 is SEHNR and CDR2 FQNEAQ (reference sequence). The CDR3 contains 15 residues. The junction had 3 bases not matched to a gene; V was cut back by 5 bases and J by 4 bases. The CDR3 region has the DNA TGTGCCAGCAGCCGACTAGCGGGAGCATACAATGAGCAGTTCTTC. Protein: CASSRLAGAYNEQFF.

The DNA for the CDR3 is TGTGCCAGCAGCTCCAGCCTAGGAGGCTACACCTTC. This codes for CASSSSLGGYTF. The chain links TRBV9 to TRBJ1-2, with D uncertain. Per germline, CDR1 SGDLS and CDR2 YYNGEE. The CDR3 runs 12 residues. The V gene lost 4 bases and the J gene lost 8 bases, with 12 bases spanning the gap.

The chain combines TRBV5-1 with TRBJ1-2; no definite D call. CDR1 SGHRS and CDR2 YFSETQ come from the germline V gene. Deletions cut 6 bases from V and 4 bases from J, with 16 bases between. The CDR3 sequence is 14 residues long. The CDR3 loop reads CASTRDGWGYGYTF. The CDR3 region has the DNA TGCGCCAGCACCCGAGACGGATGGGGCTATGGCTACACCTTC.

This chain's CDR3 is CAISEAGQPTEAFF. The CDR3 region has the DNA TGTGCCATCAGTGAGGCCGGACAGCCCACTGAAGCTTTCTTT. The gene calls are TRBV10-3 and TRBJ1-1; D may be TRBD1 (6 bases). The length of the CDR3 is 14 residues. Germline V CDR1 and CDR2: ENHRY, SYGVKD. V was clipped by 2 bases and J by 4 bases, with 11 bases between them.

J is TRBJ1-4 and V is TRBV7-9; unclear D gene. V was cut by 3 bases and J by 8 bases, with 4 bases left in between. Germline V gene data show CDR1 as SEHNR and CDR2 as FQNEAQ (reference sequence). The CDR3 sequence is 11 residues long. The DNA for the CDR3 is TGTGCCAGCAGCTTCGGGGAAAAACTGTTTTTT. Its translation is CASSFGEKLFF.

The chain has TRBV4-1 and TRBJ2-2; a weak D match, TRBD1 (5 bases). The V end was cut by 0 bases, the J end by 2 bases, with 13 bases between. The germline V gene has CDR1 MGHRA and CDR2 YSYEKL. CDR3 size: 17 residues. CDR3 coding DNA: TGCGCCAGCAGCCAAGATTCGATAGGGGCCAACACCGGGGAGCTGTTTTTT. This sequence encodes CASSQDSIGANTGELFF.

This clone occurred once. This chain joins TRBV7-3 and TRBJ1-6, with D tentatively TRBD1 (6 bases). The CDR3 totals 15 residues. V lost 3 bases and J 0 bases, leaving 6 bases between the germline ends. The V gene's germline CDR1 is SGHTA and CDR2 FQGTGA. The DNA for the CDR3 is TGTGCCAGCAGCTTGGACAGCTCCTATAATTCACCCCTCCACTTT. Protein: CASSLDSSYNSPLHF.

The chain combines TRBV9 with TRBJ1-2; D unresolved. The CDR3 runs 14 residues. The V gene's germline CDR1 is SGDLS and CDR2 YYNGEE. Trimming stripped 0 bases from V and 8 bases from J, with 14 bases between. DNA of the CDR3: TGTGCCAGCAGCGTAGACGCAATAAGCGGGGGCTACACCTTC. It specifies CASSVDAISGGYTF. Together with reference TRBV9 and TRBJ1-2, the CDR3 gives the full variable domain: DSGVTQTPKHLITATGQRVTLRCSPRSGDLSVYWYQQSLDQGLQFLIQYYNGEERAKGNILERFSAQQFPDLHSELNLSSLELGDSALYFCASSVDAISGGYTFGSGTRLTVV.

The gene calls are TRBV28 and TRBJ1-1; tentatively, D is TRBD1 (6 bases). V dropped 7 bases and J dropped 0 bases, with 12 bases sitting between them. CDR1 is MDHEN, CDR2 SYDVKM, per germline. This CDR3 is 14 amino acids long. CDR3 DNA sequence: TGTGCCAGCACCCCCGGACAGTTGAACACTGAAGCTTTCTTT. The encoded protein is CASTPGQLNTEAFF.

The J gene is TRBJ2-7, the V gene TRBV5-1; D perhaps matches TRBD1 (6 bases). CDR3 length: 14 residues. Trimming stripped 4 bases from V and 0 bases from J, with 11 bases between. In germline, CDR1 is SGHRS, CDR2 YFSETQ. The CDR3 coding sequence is TGCGCCAGCAGCCCGGGACACCGCTCCTACGAGCAGTACTTC. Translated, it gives CASSPGHRSYEQYF. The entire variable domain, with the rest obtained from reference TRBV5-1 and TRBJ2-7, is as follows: KAGVTQTPRYLIKTRGQQVTLSCSPISGHRSVSWYQQTPGQGLQFLFEYFSETQRNKGNFPGRFSGRQFSNSRSEMNVSTLELGDSALYLCASSPGHRSYEQYFGPGTRLTVT.

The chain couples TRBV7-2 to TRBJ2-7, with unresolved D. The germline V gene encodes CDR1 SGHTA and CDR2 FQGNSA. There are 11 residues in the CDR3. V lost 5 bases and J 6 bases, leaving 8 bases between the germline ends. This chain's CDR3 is CASSPAFEQYF. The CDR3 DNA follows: TGTGCCAGCAGCCCCGCTTTCGAGCAGTACTTC.

CDR3: CASSQDHRLSSYNEQFF. The CDR3 nucleotides are TGTGCCAGCAGCCAAGACCACCGACTAAGCTCCTACAATGAGCAGTTCTTC. The rearrangement links TRBV4-2 to TRBJ2-1; tentative D call: TRBD2 (5 bases). Germline V CDR1 and CDR2: LGHNA, YNFKEQ. This CDR3 is 17 amino acids long. V lost 0 bases to trimming and J lost 0 bases, with 12 bases between them.